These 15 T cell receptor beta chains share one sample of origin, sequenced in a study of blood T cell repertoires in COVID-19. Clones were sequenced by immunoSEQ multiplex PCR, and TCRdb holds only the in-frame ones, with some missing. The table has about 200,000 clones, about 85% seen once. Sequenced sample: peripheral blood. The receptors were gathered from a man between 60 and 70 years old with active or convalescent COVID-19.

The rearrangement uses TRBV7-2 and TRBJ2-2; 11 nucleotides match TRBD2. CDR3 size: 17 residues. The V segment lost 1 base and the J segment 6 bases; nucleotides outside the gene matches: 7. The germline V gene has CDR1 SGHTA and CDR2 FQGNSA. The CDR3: CASSLGWVAGGPGELFF. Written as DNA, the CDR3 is TGTGCCAGCAGCTTAGGATGGGTAGCGGGGGGGCCCGGGGAGCTGTTTTTT.

The CDR3 protein is CASSSDRKSPLHF. CDR3 coding DNA: TGTGCCAGCAGCTCGGACAGGAAATCACCCCTCCACTTT. The rearrangement joins TRBV3-1 (or the pseudogene TRBV3-2) to TRBJ1-6; 7 nucleotides match TRBD1. The trim removed 5 bases at V and 10 bases at J, leaving 5 bases unmatched. This CDR3 spans 13 amino acids. Germline CDR1 is LGHDT and CDR2 is YNNKEL (reference sequence).

CDR3 sequence: CASSEYQRGSTDTQYF. CDR3 nucleotides: TGCGCCAGCAGTGAGTATCAGCGGGGGAGCACAGATACGCAGTATTTT. The rearrangement joins TRBV10-1 to TRBJ2-3, with 8 bases matching TRBD2. In germline, CDR1 is WNHNN, CDR2 SYGVQD (reference sequence). The CDR3 is 16 residues long. V trimming: 1 base; J trimming: 0 bases; junction bases outside the gene matches: 3.

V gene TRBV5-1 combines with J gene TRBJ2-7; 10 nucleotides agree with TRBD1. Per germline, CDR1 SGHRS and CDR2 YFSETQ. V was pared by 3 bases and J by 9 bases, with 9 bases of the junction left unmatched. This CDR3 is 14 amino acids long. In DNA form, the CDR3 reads TGCGCCAGCAGCTCGGGACAGGGGTCCCTAAGGCAGTACTTC. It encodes CASSSGQGSLRQYF.

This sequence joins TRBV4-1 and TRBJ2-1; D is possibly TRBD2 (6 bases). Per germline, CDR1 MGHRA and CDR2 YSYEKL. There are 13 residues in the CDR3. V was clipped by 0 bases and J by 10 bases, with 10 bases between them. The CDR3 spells CASSQDIRGEQFF. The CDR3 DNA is TGCGCCAGCAGCCAAGATATCCGGGGGGAGCAGTTCTTC.

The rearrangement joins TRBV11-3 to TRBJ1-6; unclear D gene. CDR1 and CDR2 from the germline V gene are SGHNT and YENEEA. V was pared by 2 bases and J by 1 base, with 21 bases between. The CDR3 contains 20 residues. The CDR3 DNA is TGTGCCAGCAGCTTAAGTTTCGGCCCTATTCCCAGGTCCTATAATTCACCCCTCCACTTT. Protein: CASSLSFGPIPRSYNSPLHF.

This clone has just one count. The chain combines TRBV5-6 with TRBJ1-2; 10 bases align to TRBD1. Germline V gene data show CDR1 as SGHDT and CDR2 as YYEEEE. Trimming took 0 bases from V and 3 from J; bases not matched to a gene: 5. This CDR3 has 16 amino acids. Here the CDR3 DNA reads TGTGCCAGCAGCTTGGGGAGACAGGGGGCGGACTATGGCTACACCTTC. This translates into CASSLGRQGADYGYTF.

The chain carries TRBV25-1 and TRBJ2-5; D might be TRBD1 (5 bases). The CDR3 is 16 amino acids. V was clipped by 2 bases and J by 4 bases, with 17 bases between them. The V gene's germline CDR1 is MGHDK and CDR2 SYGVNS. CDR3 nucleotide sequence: TGTGCCAGCAGTGAAGGTCAGGGCCACCTAGGAGAGACCCAGTACTTC. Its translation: CASSEGQGHLGETQYF.

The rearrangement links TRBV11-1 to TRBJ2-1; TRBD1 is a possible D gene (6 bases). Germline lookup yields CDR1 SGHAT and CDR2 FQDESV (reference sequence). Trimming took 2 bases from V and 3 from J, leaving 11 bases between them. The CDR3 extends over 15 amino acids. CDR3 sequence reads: CASSLQQGGYNEQFF. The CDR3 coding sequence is TGTGCCAGCAGCTTACAACAGGGTGGCTACAATGAGCAGTTCTTC.

The CDR3: CASSLLAGGQFETQYF. DNA for the CDR3: TGCGCCAGCAGCTTGTTGGCGGGGGGGCAATTTGAGACCCAGTACTTC. The rearrangement links TRBV5-1 to TRBJ2-5; 9 nucleotides agree with TRBD2. J was trimmed by 5 bases and V by 1 base; bases with no gene match: 9. CDR3 size: 16 residues. CDR1 and CDR2 from the germline V gene are SGHRS and YFSETQ.

CDR3 DNA: TGTGCTAGTGGATCGGGAAACACCATATATTTT. This translates into CASGSGNTIYF. The V call is TRBV12-5, the J call TRBJ1-3; D remains ambiguous. Germline CDR1 is LGHNT and CDR2 is FRNRAP. The length of the CDR3 is 11 residues. The ends were cut back, 6 bases at V and 4 bases at J, with 4 bases in the middle. Combining the CDR3 with reference TRBV12-5 and TRBJ1-3 gives the whole variable domain DARVTQTPRHKVTEMGQEVTMRCQPILGHNTVFWYRQTMMQGLELLAYFRNRAPLDDSGMPKDRFSAEMPDATLATLKIQPSEPRDSAVYFCASGSGNTIYFGEGSWLTVV.

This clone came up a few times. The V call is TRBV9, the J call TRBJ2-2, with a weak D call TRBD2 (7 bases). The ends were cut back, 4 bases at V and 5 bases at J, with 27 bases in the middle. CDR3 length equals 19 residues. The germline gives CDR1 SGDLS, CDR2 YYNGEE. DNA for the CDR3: TGTGCCAGCAGCCGCGCCCGACCAGGGACGGAGGGGGGGACCGGGGAGCTGTTTTTT. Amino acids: CASSRARPGTEGGTGELFF.

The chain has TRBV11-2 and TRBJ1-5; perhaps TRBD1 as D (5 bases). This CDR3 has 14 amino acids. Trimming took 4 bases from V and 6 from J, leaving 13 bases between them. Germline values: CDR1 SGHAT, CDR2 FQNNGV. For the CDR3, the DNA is TGTGCCAGCAGCTCCGGGGGGACGGGTCAGCCCCAGCATTTT. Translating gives CASSSGGTGQPQHF. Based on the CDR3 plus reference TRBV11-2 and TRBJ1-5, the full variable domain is EAGVAQSPRYKIIEKRQSVAFWCNPISGHATLYWYQQILGQGPKLLIQFQNNGVVDDSQLPKDRFSAERLKGVDSTLKIQPAKLEDSAVYLCASSSGGTGQPQHFGDGTRLSIL.

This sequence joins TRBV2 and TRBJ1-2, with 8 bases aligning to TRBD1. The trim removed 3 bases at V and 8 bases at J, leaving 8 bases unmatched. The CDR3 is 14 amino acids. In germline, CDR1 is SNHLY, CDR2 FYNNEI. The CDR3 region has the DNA TGTGCCAGCAGTGACAGGACAGGGTTTAAGGGCTACACCTTC. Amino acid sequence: CASSDRTGFKGYTF.

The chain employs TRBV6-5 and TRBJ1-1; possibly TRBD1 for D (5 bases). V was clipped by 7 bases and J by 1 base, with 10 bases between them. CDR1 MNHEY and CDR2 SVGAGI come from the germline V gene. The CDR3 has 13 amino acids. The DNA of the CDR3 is TGTGCCAGCACCCGGGGGACGAACACTGAAGCTTTCTTT. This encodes CASTRGTNTEAFF.